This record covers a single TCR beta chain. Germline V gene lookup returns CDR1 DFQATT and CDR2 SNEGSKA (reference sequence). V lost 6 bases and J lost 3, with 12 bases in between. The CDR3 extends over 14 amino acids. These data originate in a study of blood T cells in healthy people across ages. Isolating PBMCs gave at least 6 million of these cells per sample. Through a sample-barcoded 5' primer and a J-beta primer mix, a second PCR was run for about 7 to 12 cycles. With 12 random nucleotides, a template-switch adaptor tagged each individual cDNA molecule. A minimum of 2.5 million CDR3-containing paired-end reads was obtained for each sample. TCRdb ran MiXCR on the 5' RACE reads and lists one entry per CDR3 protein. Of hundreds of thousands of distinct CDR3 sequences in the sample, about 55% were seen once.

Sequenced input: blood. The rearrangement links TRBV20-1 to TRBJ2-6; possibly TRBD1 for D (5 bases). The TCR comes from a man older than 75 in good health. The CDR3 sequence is CSAGWGGGANVLTF. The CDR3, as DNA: TGCAGTGCGGGGTGGGGCGGTGGGGCCAACGTCCTGACTTTC.